The 11 T cell receptor beta chains given below trace back to one sample, sequenced in a study of T cell responses to AZD1222 COVID-19 vaccine. Assay: immunoSEQ multiplex PCR; the TCRdb copy retains only in-frame clones and omits some. The table records 100,000 to 120,000 clones, 94% of them present only once. The specimen was peripheral blood, collected 28 days after the second AZD1222 dose. All receptors come from an adult who received the AZD1222 COVID-19 vaccine.

The chain employs TRBV5-4 and TRBJ1-2; possible D gene TRBD1, 5 bases. The CDR3 consists of 14 residues. CDR1 and CDR2 (germline): SGHNT, YYREEE (reference sequence). V lost 4 bases to trimming and J lost 3 bases, with 13 bases between them. The CDR3 coding sequence is TGTGCCAGCAGCCTGCAGGGAGAGGACTATGGCTACACCTTC. Translated: CASSLQGEDYGYTF.

This clone has just a few counts. The chain employs TRBV5-1 and TRBJ2-1; 7 bases are shared with TRBD2. The CDR3 is made up of 18 amino acids. Unmatched junction bases numbered 18, after V lost 3 bases and J lost 6 bases. CDR1 and CDR2 (germline): SGHRS, YFSETQ. The CDR3 nucleotides are TGCGCCAGCAGCTCCCGAGCGGGGCGGAGCTTTGGGGTCAATGAGCAGTTCTTC. This encodes CASSSRAGRSFGVNEQFF.

The chain has TRBV7-2 and TRBJ2-1; 8 positions match TRBD1. Germline values: CDR1 SGHTA, CDR2 FQGNSA. V dropped 4 bases and J dropped 6; count of bases not matched to a gene: 8. This CDR3 is 15 amino acids long. CDR3 DNA: TGTGCCAGCAGCTCGAGGACAGGGTCTCCCAATGAGCAGTTCTTC. Protein: CASSSRTGSPNEQFF. The variable domain in full, with the rest retrieved from reference TRBV7-2 and TRBJ2-1, is GAGVSQSPSNKVTEKGKDVELRCDPISGHTALYWYRQSLGQGLEFLIYFQGNSAPDKSGLPSDRFSAERTGGSVSTLTIQRTQQEDSAVYLCASSSRTGSPNEQFFGPGTRLTVL.

V gene TRBV7-8 combines with J gene TRBJ1-1; D is ambiguous. CDR1 and CDR2 from the germline V gene are SGHVS and FQNEAQ. This CDR3 has 13 amino acids. Trimming cost V 5 bases and J 2 bases, with 9 bases left between them. DNA of the CDR3: TGTGCCAGCAGCACAACCGTTAACACTGAAGCTTTCTTT. This codes for CASSTTVNTEAFF.

This clone was observed a single time. The chain recombines TRBV5-5 with TRBJ2-2, with D tentatively TRBD1 (5 bases). CDR1 is SGHKS, CDR2 YYEKEE, per germline (reference sequence). The CDR3 spans 15 residues. V lost 1 base to trimming and J lost 3 bases, with 10 bases between them. CDR3 in DNA: TGTGCCAGCAGCTTGTTGGTCAGGGACACCGGGGAGCTGTTTTTT. This encodes CASSLLVRDTGELFF.

The CDR3 is CASSPRGPEREQYF. CDR3 sequence (DNA): TGCGCCAGCAGCCCCCGGGGACCCGAGAGGGAGCAGTACTTC. The rearrangement links TRBV5-1 to TRBJ2-7, with D perhaps assigned TRBD1 or TRBD2 (5 bases each). Trimming removed 4 bases at V and 7 bases at J, with 18 bases between. Germline-derived CDR1 and CDR2 are SGHRS and YFSETQ. The CDR3 is 14 residues long.

The rearrangement links TRBV30 to TRBJ1-2, with a weak D call TRBD1 (6 bases). There are 14 residues in the CDR3. CDR1 and CDR2 (germline): GTSNPN, SVGIG (reference sequence). V was trimmed by 1 base and J by 8 bases, leaving 17 bases between them. This CDR3 is CAWSATQGRLGYTF. CDR3 nucleotide sequence: TGTGCCTGGAGTGCGACACAGGGCCGGTTGGGCTACACCTTC.

The chain uses TRBV7-9 and TRBJ2-5; 10 bases align to TRBD2. With V trimmed by 3 bases and J by 3 bases, 7 bases remained unmatched. Germline V gene sequence: CDR1 SEHNR, CDR2 FQNEAQ (reference sequence). CDR3 length: 16 amino acids. CDR3 DNA sequence: TGTGCCAGCAGCTTCATCGGACTAGCGGACAAAGAGACCCAGTACTTC. The encoded protein is CASSFIGLADKETQYF.

The J gene is TRBJ1-5, the V gene TRBV29-1; D is undetermined. Germline CDR1 SQVTM, CDR2 ANQGSEA. Trimming stripped 4 bases from V and 4 bases from J, with 8 bases between. The CDR3 is made up of 12 amino acids. CDR3: CSVGEFNQPQHF. In DNA, the CDR3 is TGCAGCGTTGGGGAGTTTAATCAGCCCCAGCATTTT.

The gene calls are TRBV25-1 and TRBJ2-5, with 7 bases matching TRBD1. The CDR3 sequence is 14 residues long. The germline CDR1 and CDR2 sequences are MGHDK and SYGVNS. After removal of 1 base from V and 8 bases from J, the junction contained 7 bases not matched to a gene. The CDR3 sequence is CASSEWAGGETQYF. The CDR3 DNA reads TGTGCCAGCAGTGAATGGGCAGGGGGAGAAACCCAGTACTTC.

The chain joins TRBV6-5 to TRBJ1-2; D remains ambiguous. Deletions cut 5 bases from V and 8 bases from J, with 12 bases between. CDR1 MNHEY and CDR2 SVGAGI come from the germline V gene. The CDR3 runs 12 residues. The CDR3 reads CASSRDPGGYTF. The CDR3 coding sequence is TGTGCCAGCAGTAGGGATCCCGGGGGCTACACCTTC.